The T cell receptor (beta chain) under discussion was sequenced for a study of T cell repertoires in aging, cancer and after chemotherapy. Study-level information: Donor ages fell into six groups from 30 or younger up to 70 or older. Paired samples before and after chemotherapy came from glioblastoma patients receiving temozolomide-based therapy. Around 8.8 million TCR reads made up the full dataset. Study-level points and caveats: In cancer patients, declining TCR diversity with age involved lost richness and lost evenness.

The CDR3 has 13 amino acids. V was pared by 1 base and J by 5 bases, with 6 bases between. Per germline, CDR1 MGHRA and CDR2 YSYEKL. Peripheral blood genomic DNA, not sorted cells or RNA, was the template. TRB rearrangements spanning V, D and J were amplified using mixed TRB-A/B primers. In TCRdb, the multiplex PCR reads were re-called with MiXCR into one record per CDR3 protein. In the table there are 1,500 to 2,000 distinct CDR3 sequences, more than 20% of which are singletons. A note on this clonotype: Its antigen is undetermined.

The clonotype originates from a human donor with a solid tumor. Sequences were obtained from blood. The chain uses TRBV4-1 and TRBJ1-5, with a possible D match to TRBD1 (5 bases). DNA for the CDR3: TGCGCCAGCAGCCAAGTAGGGGATCAGCCCCAGCATTTT. Its protein product is CASSQVGDQPQHF.